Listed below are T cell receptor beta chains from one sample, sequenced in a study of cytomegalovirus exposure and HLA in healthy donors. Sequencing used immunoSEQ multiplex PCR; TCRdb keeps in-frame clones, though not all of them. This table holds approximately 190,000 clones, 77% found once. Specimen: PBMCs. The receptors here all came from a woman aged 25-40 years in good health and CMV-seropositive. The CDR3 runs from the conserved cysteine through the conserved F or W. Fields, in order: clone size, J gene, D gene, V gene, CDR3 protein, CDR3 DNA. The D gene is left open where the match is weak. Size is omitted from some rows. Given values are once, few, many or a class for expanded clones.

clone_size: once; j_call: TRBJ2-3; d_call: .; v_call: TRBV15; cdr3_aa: CATSRKLDLVTDTQYF; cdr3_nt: TGTGCCACCAGCAGAAAGCTAGATCTTGTCACAGATACGCAGTATTTT
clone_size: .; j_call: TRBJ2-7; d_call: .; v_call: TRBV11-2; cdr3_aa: CASSPSGQTYEQYF; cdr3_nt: TGTGCCAGCAGCCCCTCCGGACAAACCTACGAGCAGTACTTC
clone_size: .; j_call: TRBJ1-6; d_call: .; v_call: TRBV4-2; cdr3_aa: CASSQDPGNNSPLHF; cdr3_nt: TGTGCCAGCAGCCAAGATCCCGGGAATAATTCACCCCTCCACTTT
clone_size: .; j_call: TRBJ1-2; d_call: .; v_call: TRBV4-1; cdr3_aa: CASSQGPGTSNYGYTF; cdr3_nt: TGCGCCAGCAGCCAAGGTCCAGGGACTTCTAACTATGGCTACACCTTC
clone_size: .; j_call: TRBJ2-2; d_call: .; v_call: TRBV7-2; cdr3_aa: CASSLGLAATGELFF; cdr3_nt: TGTGCCAGCAGCTTAGGGCTAGCAGCCACCGGGGAGCTGTTTTTT
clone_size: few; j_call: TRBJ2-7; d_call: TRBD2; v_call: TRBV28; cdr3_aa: CASSLILAGPSEQYF; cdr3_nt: TGTGCCAGCAGTTTAATACTAGCGGGGCCCTCAGAGCAGTACTTC
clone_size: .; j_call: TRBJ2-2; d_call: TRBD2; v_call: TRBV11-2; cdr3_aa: CASSLKTSGGQNTGELFF; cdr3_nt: TGTGCCAGCAGCTTAAAGACTAGCGGGGGGCAGAACACCGGGGAGCTGTTTTTT
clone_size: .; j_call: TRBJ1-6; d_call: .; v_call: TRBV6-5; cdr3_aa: CASSYFRQVNSPLHF; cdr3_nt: TGTGCCAGCAGTTATTTTCGACAGGTTAATTCACCCCTCCACTTT
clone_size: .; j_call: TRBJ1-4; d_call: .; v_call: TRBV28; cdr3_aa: CASSLWKPYSTNEKLFF; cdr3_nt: TGTGCCAGCAGTTTATGGAAGCCTTACTCAACTAATGAAAAACTGTTTTTT
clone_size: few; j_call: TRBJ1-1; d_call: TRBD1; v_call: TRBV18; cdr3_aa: CASSRTDRGGTEAFF; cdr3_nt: TGTGCCAGCTCACGAACTGACAGGGGAGGCACTGAAGCTTTCTTT
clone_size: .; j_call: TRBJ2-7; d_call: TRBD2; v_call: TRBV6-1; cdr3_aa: CASSALPTSASYEQYF; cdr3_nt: TGTGCCAGCAGTGCACTACCGACTAGCGCTTCCTACGAGCAGTACTTC
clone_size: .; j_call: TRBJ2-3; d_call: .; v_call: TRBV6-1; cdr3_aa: CASSWTSTDTQYF; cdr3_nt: TGTGCCAGCAGTTGGACTAGCACAGATACGCAGTATTTT
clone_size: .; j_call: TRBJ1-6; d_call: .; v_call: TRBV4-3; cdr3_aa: CASSQELGAALHF; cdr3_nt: TGCGCCAGCAGCCAAGAGTTGGGAGCCGCCCTCCACTTT
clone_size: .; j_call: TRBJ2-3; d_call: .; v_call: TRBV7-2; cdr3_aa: CASSPLLPGIKQYF; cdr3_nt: TGTGCCAGCAGCCCCCTACTACCCGGGATTAAGCAGTATTTT
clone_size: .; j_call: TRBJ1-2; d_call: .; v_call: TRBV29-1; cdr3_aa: CSVEEGRGGGGYTF; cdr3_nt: TGCAGCGTTGAAGAGGGGCGTGGTGGGGGGGGCTACACCTTC
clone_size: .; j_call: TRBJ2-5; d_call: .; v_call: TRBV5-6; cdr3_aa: CASSFPTGETQYF; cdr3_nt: TGTGCCAGCAGCTTCCCCACGGGGGAGACCCAGTACTTC
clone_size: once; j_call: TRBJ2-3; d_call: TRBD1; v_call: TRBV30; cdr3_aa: CAWSVSGTGTDTQYF; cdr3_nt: TGTGCCTGGAGTGTATCAGGGACAGGCACAGATACGCAGTATTTT
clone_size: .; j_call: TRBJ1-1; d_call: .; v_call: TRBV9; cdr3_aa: CASSVGGGRLNTEAFF; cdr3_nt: TGTGCCAGCAGCGTAGGGGGGGGCAGATTAAACACTGAAGCTTTCTTT
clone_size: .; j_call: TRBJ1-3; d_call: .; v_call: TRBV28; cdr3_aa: CASQSAARGLSGNTIYF; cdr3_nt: TGTGCCAGCCAGTCTGCCGCCAGGGGCCTCTCTGGAAACACCATATATTTT
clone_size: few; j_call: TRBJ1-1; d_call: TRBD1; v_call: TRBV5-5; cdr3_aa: CASSSGQGGGTEAFF; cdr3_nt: TGTGCCAGCAGCTCAGGACAGGGAGGTGGGACTGAAGCTTTCTTT
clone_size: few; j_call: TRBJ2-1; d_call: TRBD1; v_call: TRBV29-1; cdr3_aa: CSAPGQGANNEQFF; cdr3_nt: TGCAGCGCCCCGGGACAGGGGGCTAACAATGAGCAGTTCTTC
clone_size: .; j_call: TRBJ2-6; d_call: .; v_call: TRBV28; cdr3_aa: CASLEEGAHSGANVLTF; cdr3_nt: TGTGCCAGCTTAGAGGAGGGGGCCCACTCTGGGGCCAACGTCCTGACTTTC
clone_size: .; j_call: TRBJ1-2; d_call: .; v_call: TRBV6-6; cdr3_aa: CASSQGLNYGYTF; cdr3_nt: TGTGCCAGCAGTCAGGGCCTTAACTATGGCTACACCTTC